These 22 T cell receptor beta chains were all obtained from the same sample, sequenced in a study of T cell responses to AZD1222 COVID-19 vaccine (dated by TCRdb to the early 2020s). Explained via the paper, the time point label denotes: about 28 days (+/-7) after the second vaccine dose. Libraries were constructed by the immunoSEQ multiplex PCR assay. The immuneACCESS repertoire file appears here via TCRdb, limited to in-frame rearrangements. These files lack a portion of the clones; in checked studies, under half of the deficit traces to unresolved V genes, and the cause of the others is not known. The sample table contains about 120,000 clones; only one count was recorded for approximately 90% of them. In total, the top ten clones hold less than 3.5% of the sample. The sequences come from peripheral blood, collected 28 days after the second AZD1222 dose. The receptors derive from an adult who received the AZD1222 COVID-19 vaccine.

V and J are TRBV6-1 and TRBJ1-2, with D unclear. This CDR3 has 14 residues. V gave up 1 base and J gave up 8 bases, with 14 bases separating them. The germline V gene has CDR1 MNHNS and CDR2 SASEGT. This CDR3 is CASSEVIGVGGYTF. CDR3 DNA: TGTGCCAGCAGTGAAGTGATCGGCGTCGGGGGCTACACCTTC.

This chain joins TRBV6-5 and TRBJ1-1, with D tentatively TRBD1 (5 bases). The V gene's germline CDR1 is MNHEY and CDR2 SVGAGI. Trimming took 2 bases from V and 4 from J, leaving 11 bases between them. This CDR3 contains 14 residues. The CDR3 spells CASSYRGEVTEAFF. The CDR3 nucleotides read TGTGCCAGCAGTTACAGGGGAGAGGTCACTGAAGCTTTCTTT.

CDR3 nucleotides: TGTGCCAGCAGTTCGGCTAGCACCGGGGAGCTGTTTTTT. This encodes CASSSASTGELFF. The chain uses TRBV6-2 or TRBV6-3 and TRBJ2-2; D not resolved. CDR3 length: 13 amino acids. The germline V and J ends were trimmed by 4 bases and 4 bases, with 7 bases remaining between them. Germline CDR1 is MNHEY and CDR2 is SVGEGT.

This clone was seen a handful of times. The chain couples TRBV29-1 to TRBJ1-1, with D unclear. The CDR3 spans 13 residues. Germline V CDR1 and CDR2: SQVTM, ANQGSEA. V was cut by 4 bases and J by 5 bases, with 14 bases left in between. Here the CDR3 reads CSVAVGSGTEAFF. The CDR3 coding sequence is TGCAGCGTTGCGGTTGGGAGTGGGACTGAAGCTTTCTTT.

This chain links TRBV6-5 with TRBJ2-1; 8 bases are a match to TRBD2. V shed 8 bases and J 5 bases; nucleotides not matched to a gene: 5. The CDR3 covers 13 residues. The V gene's germline CDR1 is MNHEY and CDR2 SVGAGI. CDR3 sequence (DNA): TGTGCCAGCCGCGATAGCGGGAACAATGAGCAGTTCTTC. This codes for CASRDSGNNEQFF.

The chain links TRBV2 to TRBJ2-6, with 8 bases identical to TRBD1. The germline gives CDR1 SNHLY, CDR2 FYNNEI. The length of the CDR3 is 19 residues. V lost 1 base to trimming and J lost 1 base; unmatched junction nucleotides: 9. CDR3 protein: CASSEGESGGLSGANVLTF. CDR3 bases: TGTGCCAGCAGTGAAGGGGAGTCAGGGGGCTTATCTGGGGCCAACGTCCTGACTTTC.

V and J are TRBV18 and TRBJ1-3; 9 bases align to TRBD1. The CDR3 contains 18 residues. With 4 bases clipped from V and 0 bases from J, the junction kept 10 bases outside the gene matches. Per the germline V gene, CDR1 is KGHSH and CDR2 is LQKENI. For the CDR3, the DNA is TGTGCCAGCTCACTCCTCGAAGGGGGACAGGGCTCTGGAAACACCATATATTTT. This translates into CASSLLEGGQGSGNTIYF.

J is TRBJ1-2 and V is TRBV30; the D is unclear. Germline CDR1 is GTSNPN and CDR2 is SVGIG (reference sequence). V lost 0 bases, J lost 4 bases, and 12 bases lay in between. The CDR3 covers 14 residues. The CDR3 bases are TGTGCCTGGAGTGTAAATGGGCTGGTCTATGGCTACACCTTC. This codes for CAWSVNGLVYGYTF.

This chain joins TRBV6-5 and TRBJ2-7; D assignment may be TRBD1 or TRBD2 (5 bases each). Trimming cost V 2 bases and J 3 bases, with 11 bases left between them. Germline V lookup: CDR1 MNHEY, CDR2 SVGAGI. The CDR3 runs 14 residues. CDR3 coding DNA: TGTGCCAGCAGTTACGGGGGAATGGGCTACGAGCAGTACTTC. This codes for CASSYGGMGYEQYF.

J is TRBJ2-2 and V is TRBV5-4; D unclear. CDR1 and CDR2 from the germline V gene are SGHNT and YYREEE (reference sequence). CDR3 length: 14 residues. Trimming pared 0 bases from V and 4 bases from J, leaving 7 bases between. The CDR3 DNA sequence: TGTGCCAGCAGCTTGGAGGCTCGCACCGGGGAGCTGTTTTTT. It is translated as CASSLEARTGELFF.

The chain combines TRBV9 with TRBJ1-4, with a weak D call TRBD1 (5 bases). The CDR3 runs 14 residues. Germline CDR1 is SGDLS and CDR2 is YYNGEE. Trimming took 7 bases from V and 4 from J, leaving 14 bases between them. The CDR3 is CASGPGRFNEKLFF. CDR3 nucleotides: TGTGCCAGCGGTCCGGGGCGGTTTAATGAAAAACTGTTTTTT.

The chain recombines TRBV28 with TRBJ1-3, with D possibly TRBD1 on 5 matching bases. CDR3 length: 11 amino acids. Trimming cost V 5 bases and J 11 bases, with 10 bases left between them. Germline lookup yields CDR1 MDHEN and CDR2 SYDVKM. In DNA form, the CDR3 reads TGTGCCAGCAGTACAGGACTCGCCATATATTTT. Translation gives CASSTGLAIYF.

The V call is TRBV25-1, the J call TRBJ2-5; 9 bases map to TRBD2. V lost 6 bases and J lost 5; bases outside the gene matches: 4. Looked up from germline, CDR1 is MGHDK and CDR2 is SYGVNS. CDR3 length: 13 amino acids. The CDR3 reads CASSVAGAETQYF. The CDR3 DNA reads as TGTGCCAGCAGCGTAGCGGGGGCGGAGACCCAGTACTTC.

In DNA, the CDR3 is TGCGCCAGCGCAAAGGGGGACGGCTACTACGAGCAGTACTTC. Translating it yields CASAKGDGYYEQYF. The chain couples TRBV5-1 to TRBJ2-7; D is perhaps TRBD1 (6 bases). This CDR3 has 14 residues. CDR1 SGHRS and CDR2 YFSETQ come from the germline V gene. Trimming stripped 7 bases from V and 3 bases from J, with 17 bases between.

This clone was picked up one time. The rearrangement uses TRBV6-5 and TRBJ1-5, with D hard to call. The CDR3 runs to 14 residues. Looked up from germline, CDR1 is MNHEY and CDR2 is SVGAGI. V shed 6 bases and J shed 2 bases, with 11 bases lying between them. The CDR3 nucleotides are TGTGCCAGCAGCTACGGGGTGGGCAATCAGCCCCAGCATTTT. This gives the protein CASSYGVGNQPQHF.

This chain links TRBV10-1 with TRBJ1-3; D is perhaps TRBD1 (5 bases). V lost 5 bases and J lost 4, with 15 bases in between. Germline CDR1 and CDR2: WNHNN and SYGVQD (reference sequence). This CDR3 is built from 15 residues. The CDR3 bases are TGCGCCAGCAGTCCTTCGGGGGACCTCGGAAACACCATATATTTT. Its translation is CASSPSGDLGNTIYF.

The chain links TRBV5-1 to TRBJ2-7, with unresolved D. V gave up 0 bases and J gave up 5 bases, with 9 bases separating them. The CDR3 is 13 residues long. In germline, CDR1 is SGHRS, CDR2 YFSETQ. DNA of the CDR3: TGCGCCAGCAGCTTGGTCGCTTTAGACGAGCAGTACTTC. It translates to CASSLVALDEQYF.

The V and J genes are TRBV5-1 and TRBJ1-2, with 9 bases that match TRBD1. The V and J ends lost 0 bases and 7 bases, in that order; junction bases with no gene match: 4. This CDR3 region has 14 residues. Germline assignment: CDR1 SGHRS and CDR2 YFSETQ. The CDR3 nucleotides read TGCGCCAGCAGCTTGGATGGGACAGGGCTTGGCTACACCTTC. Its translation: CASSLDGTGLGYTF.

The chain is built from TRBV11-2 and TRBJ1-2; maybe TRBD1 (5 bases). CDR1 SGHAT and CDR2 FQNNGV come from the germline V gene. The CDR3 is 14 amino acids. The ends were cut back, 5 bases at V and 4 bases at J, with 14 bases in the middle. CDR3 protein: CASSPAGQGYGYTF. The DNA for the CDR3 is TGTGCCAGCAGCCCTGCGGGGCAAGGCTATGGCTACACCTTC.

This chain joins TRBV28 and TRBJ1-3; D uncertain. V was shortened by 6 bases and J by 0 bases, with 15 bases between the two germline ends. In germline, CDR1 is MDHEN, CDR2 SYDVKM. The CDR3 has 16 amino acids. The CDR3 region has the DNA TGTGCCAGCAGCCCTCCCAGGCCTCACTCTGGAAACACCATATATTTT. Translating gives CASSPPRPHSGNTIYF.

J is TRBJ1-1 and V is TRBV5-6; maybe TRBD1 (5 bases). Germline CDR1 SGHDT, CDR2 YYEEEE. CDR3 length: 13 amino acids. V was cut by 4 bases and J by 4 bases, with 11 bases left in between. CDR3 nucleotides: TGTGCCAGCAGCGGAGGGGCCTTCACTGAAGCTTTCTTT. Its protein product is CASSGGAFTEAFF.

The chain has TRBV3-1 (or the pseudogene TRBV3-2) and TRBJ1-3; tentatively, D is TRBD1 (5 bases). Trimming pared 5 bases from V and 0 bases from J, leaving 14 bases between. This CDR3 region has 16 residues. Germline V CDR1 and CDR2: LGHDT, YNNKEL (reference sequence). DNA for the CDR3: TGTGCCAGCAGCGCCTGGGGACCGAGCTCTGGAAACACCATATATTTT. It encodes CASSAWGPSSGNTIYF.